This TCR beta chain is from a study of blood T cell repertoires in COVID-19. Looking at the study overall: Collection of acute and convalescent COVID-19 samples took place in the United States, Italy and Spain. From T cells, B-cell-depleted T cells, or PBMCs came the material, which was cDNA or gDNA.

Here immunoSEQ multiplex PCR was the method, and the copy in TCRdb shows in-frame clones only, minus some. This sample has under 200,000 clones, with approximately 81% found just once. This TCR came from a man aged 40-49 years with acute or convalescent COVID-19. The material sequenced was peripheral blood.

The CDR3 DNA reads TGCGCCAGCAGCTTCCAGCCGGAGGCTGGGGCCAACGTCCTGACTTTC. It yields the protein CASSFQPEAGANVLTF. The chain combines TRBV5-1 with TRBJ2-6, with D maybe TRBD2 (5 bases). The length of the CDR3 is 16 residues. The V gene lost 2 bases and the J gene lost 2 bases, with 11 bases spanning the gap. Germline V CDR1 and CDR2: SGHRS, YFSETQ.